The 14 T cell receptor beta chains given below trace back to one sample, sequenced in a study of T-cell memory formation after mild COVID-19. Each CDR3 protein gets one entry after TCRdb re-called the 5' RACE reads with MiXCR. The table records approximately 480,000 distinct CDR3 sequences, 15% to 20% of them present only once. Material: PBMCs or a T cell subset sorted from them (not recorded which). These receptors all stem from an adult woman who had mild COVID-19 (a few samples of this study predate the infection). Cell type and time point are not known.

The chain joins TRBV14 to TRBJ1-3; no definite D call. Germline V gives CDR1 SGHDN, CDR2 FVKESK. The V end was cut by 4 bases, the J end by 2 bases, with 12 bases between. The CDR3 spans 15 residues. CDR3: CASSPPGGAGNTIYF. CDR3 coding DNA: TGTGCCAGCAGCCCTCCAGGCGGGGCTGGAAACACCATATATTTT.

This clonotype was seen at least ten times. The chain links TRBV7-2 to TRBJ1-2; 7 positions match TRBD1. After removal of 2 bases from V and 14 bases from J, the junction contained 11 bases not matched to a gene. Germline V gene sequence: CDR1 SGHTA, CDR2 FQGNSA. The CDR3 is 13 residues long. For the CDR3, the DNA is TGTGCCAGCAGCTTACTTAGGACAGGCCCGTCTACCTTC. The encoded protein is CASSLLRTGPSTF.

This clonotype was counted only a few times. The chain links TRBV20-1 to TRBJ2-2, with 10 bases identical to TRBD2. Germline V gene data show CDR1 as DFQATT and CDR2 as SNEGSKA (reference sequence). The CDR3 has 13 amino acids. J was trimmed by 5 bases and V by 6 bases; bases with no gene match: 3. CDR3 DNA: TGCAGTGCCAGGGGACTAGCGACCGGGGAGCTGTTTTTT. Protein sequence: CSARGLATGELFF.

The V call is TRBV7-4, the J call TRBJ1-5, with TRBD1 as a possible D gene (5 bases). The CDR3 consists of 14 residues. The V gene lost 3 bases and the J gene lost 2 bases, with 8 bases spanning the gap. Germline lookup yields CDR1 SGHVT and CDR2 SQSDAQ. CDR3 sequence (DNA): TGTGCCAGCAGCTTGGACATCCGCAATCAGCCCCAGCATTTT. Translated: CASSLDIRNQPQHF.

This clonotype was counted between two and nine times. The genes are TRBV7-9 and TRBJ2-6, with D unresolved. Germline CDR1 and CDR2: SEHNR and FQNEAQ (reference sequence). Trimming cost V 11 bases and J 3 bases, with 14 bases left between them. The CDR3 is 14 residues long. CDR3 sequence (DNA): TGTGCCGCCGACTCCCGGTTTGGGGCCAACGTCCTGACTTTC. Translating gives CAADSRFGANVLTF.

The chain couples TRBV30 to TRBJ1-1; D is uncertain. CDR1 GTSNPN and CDR2 SVGIG come from the germline V gene (reference sequence). Trimming cost V 2 bases and J 1 base, with 8 bases left between them. The CDR3 loop spans 13 amino acids. As DNA, the CDR3 is TGTGCCTGGAGTAGGACGGAGAACACTGAAGCTTTCTTT. Its protein is CAWSRTENTEAFF.

In this sample, this clonotype turned up a few times. The chain combines TRBV20-1 with TRBJ1-5, with D perhaps matching TRBD1 (5 bases). Deletions cut 0 bases from V and 0 bases from J, with 12 bases between. CDR3 length equals 16 residues. Germline V gives CDR1 DFQATT, CDR2 SNEGSKA (reference sequence). The CDR3 loop reads CSAREGGAYSNQPQHF. The CDR3 coding sequence is TGCAGTGCTAGAGAAGGCGGGGCTTATAGCAATCAGCCCCAGCATTTT.

In this sample, this clonotype turned up many times. The chain carries TRBV4-1 and TRBJ2-3, with 8 bases identical to TRBD2. V lost 5 bases to trimming and J lost 3 bases; unmatched junction nucleotides: 10. Germline V CDR1 and CDR2: MGHRA, YSYEKL. The CDR3 loop spans 16 amino acids. For the CDR3, the DNA is TGCGCCAGCAGCAACCGGGAGGGCAGTGGAACAGATACGCAGTATTTT. This translates into CASSNREGSGTDTQYF.

The chain links TRBV2 to TRBJ2-7, with D possibly being TRBD1 (6 bases). V lost 6 bases, J lost 5 bases, and 17 bases lay in between. The germline V gene has CDR1 SNHLY and CDR2 FYNNEI. The CDR3 contains 14 residues. DNA of the CDR3: TGTGCCAGCAGCCGCAGGGGCTCATCGGACGAGCAGTACTTC. Translation: CASSRRGSSDEQYF.

This clonotype was observed once. The gene calls are TRBV12-3 or TRBV12-4 and TRBJ2-1; 12 positions match TRBD2. Germline trimming cut 6 bases from V and 3 bases from J; bases unmatched to any gene: 6. The CDR3 covers 16 residues. In DNA form, the CDR3 reads TGTGCCAGCAGCCGGTTGACTAGCGGGAGCTACAATGAGCAGTTCTTC. Amino acid sequence: CASSRLTSGSYNEQFF.

The chain combines TRBV24-1 with TRBJ2-3, with 9 bases identical to TRBD1. The trim removed 3 bases at V and 0 bases at J, leaving 9 bases unmatched. Germline values: CDR1 KGHDR, CDR2 SFDVKD. CDR3 length equals 18 residues. Written as DNA, the CDR3 is TGTGCCACCAGTGATACAACAGGGGGCCCGACTAGCACAGATACGCAGTATTTT. This codes for CATSDTTGGPTSTDTQYF.

This clonotype was seen a few times. This rearrangement joins TRBV2 to TRBJ2-7; D not certain. This CDR3 is 13 amino acids long. Trimming stripped 1 base from V and 5 bases from J, with 9 bases between. Germline V gives CDR1 SNHLY, CDR2 FYNNEI. The CDR3 protein is CASSEGQLNEQYF. The CDR3 nucleotides read TGTGCCAGCAGTGAAGGTCAGCTTAACGAGCAGTACTTC.

The chain uses TRBV15 and TRBJ2-1; 8 bases are shared with TRBD2. The V segment lost 5 bases and the J segment 2 bases; nucleotides outside the gene matches: 11. The CDR3 loop spans 17 amino acids. CDR1 and CDR2 (germline): LNHNV, YYDKDF (reference sequence). The CDR3 loop is CATSPGGGPLTYNEQFF. DNA for the CDR3: TGTGCCACCAGCCCGGGGGGGGGGCCCCTCACCTACAATGAGCAGTTCTTC.

The chain uses TRBV29-1 and TRBJ1-1; 7 bases match TRBD1. V shed 7 bases, J shed 4 bases, and the junction held 9 bases outside the gene matches. The CDR3 loop spans 13 amino acids. CDR1 and CDR2 (germline): SQVTM, ANQGSEA. DNA of the CDR3: TGCAGCGGGATAGGACAGGCGGCCACTGAAGCTTTCTTT. Its protein product is CSGIGQAATEAFF. The full variable domain, rest sourced from reference TRBV29-1 and TRBJ1-1, is SAVISQKPSRDICQRGTSLTIQCQVDSQVTMMFWYRQQPGQSLTLIATANQGSEATYESGFVIDKFPISRPNLTFSTLTVSNMSPEDSSIYLCSGIGQAATEAFFGQGTRLTVV.